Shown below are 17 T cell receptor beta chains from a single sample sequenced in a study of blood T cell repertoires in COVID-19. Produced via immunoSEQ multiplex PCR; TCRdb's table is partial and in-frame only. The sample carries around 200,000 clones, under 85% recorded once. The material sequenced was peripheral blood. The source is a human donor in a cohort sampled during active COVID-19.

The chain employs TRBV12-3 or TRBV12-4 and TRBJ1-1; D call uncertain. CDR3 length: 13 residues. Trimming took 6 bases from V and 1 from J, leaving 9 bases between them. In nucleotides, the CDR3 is TGTGCCAGCAGCTCACTAGGGAACACTGAAGCTTTCTTT. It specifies CASSSLGNTEAFF.

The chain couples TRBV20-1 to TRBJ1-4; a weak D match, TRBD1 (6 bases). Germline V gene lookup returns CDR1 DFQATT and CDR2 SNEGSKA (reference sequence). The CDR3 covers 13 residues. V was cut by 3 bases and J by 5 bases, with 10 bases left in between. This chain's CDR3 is CSASSGANEKLFF. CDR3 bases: TGCAGTGCTAGTTCAGGGGCGAATGAAAAACTGTTTTTT.

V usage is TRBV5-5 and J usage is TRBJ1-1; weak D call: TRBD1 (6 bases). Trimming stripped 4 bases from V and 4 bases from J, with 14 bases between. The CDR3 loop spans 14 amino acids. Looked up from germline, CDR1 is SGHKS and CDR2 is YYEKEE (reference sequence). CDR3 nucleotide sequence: TGTGCCAGCAGCCCCCAGGGGCGCCCCACTGAAGCTTTCTTT. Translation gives CASSPQGRPTEAFF.

This chain's CDR3 is CACGSTSTDTQYF. In nucleotides, the CDR3 is TGTGCCTGCGGTTCCACGAGCACAGATACGCAGTATTTT. V usage is TRBV19 and J usage is TRBJ2-3, with D unclear. This CDR3 contains 13 residues. V shed 11 bases and J shed 0 bases, with 12 bases lying between them. The germline V gene encodes CDR1 LNHDA and CDR2 SQIVND (reference sequence).

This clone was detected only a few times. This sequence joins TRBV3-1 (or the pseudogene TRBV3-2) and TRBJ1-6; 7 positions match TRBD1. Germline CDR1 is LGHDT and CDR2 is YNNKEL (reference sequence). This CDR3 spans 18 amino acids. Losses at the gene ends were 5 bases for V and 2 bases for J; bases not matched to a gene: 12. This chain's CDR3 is CASSSLLTTGTYNSPLHF. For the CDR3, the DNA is TGTGCCAGCAGCTCACTCTTAACGACAGGGACCTATAATTCACCCCTCCACTTT.

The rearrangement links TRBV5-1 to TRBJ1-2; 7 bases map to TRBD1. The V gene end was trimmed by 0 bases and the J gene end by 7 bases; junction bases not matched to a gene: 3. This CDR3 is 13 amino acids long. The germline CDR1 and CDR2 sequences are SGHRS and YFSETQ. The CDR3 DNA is TGCGCCAGCAGCTTGGTCAGGGGGTCTGGCTACACCTTC. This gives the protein CASSLVRGSGYTF.

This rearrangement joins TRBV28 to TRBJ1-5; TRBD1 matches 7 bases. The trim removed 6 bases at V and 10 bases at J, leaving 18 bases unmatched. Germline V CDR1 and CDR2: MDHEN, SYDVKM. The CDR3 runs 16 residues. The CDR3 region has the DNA TGTGCCAGCAGGACGATCACAGGGGTCCGTGGAGGACCCCAGCATTTT. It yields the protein CASRTITGVRGGPQHF.

The CDR3 reads CSALSGTGNQPQHF. The DNA for the CDR3 is TGCAGCGCCTTATCCGGGACAGGCAATCAGCCCCAGCATTTT. The V call is TRBV29-1, the J call TRBJ1-5; 7 nucleotides match TRBD1. The V gene end was trimmed by 7 bases and the J gene end by 2 bases; junction bases not matched to a gene: 8. CDR1 SQVTM and CDR2 ANQGSEA come from the germline V gene. This CDR3 has 14 amino acids.

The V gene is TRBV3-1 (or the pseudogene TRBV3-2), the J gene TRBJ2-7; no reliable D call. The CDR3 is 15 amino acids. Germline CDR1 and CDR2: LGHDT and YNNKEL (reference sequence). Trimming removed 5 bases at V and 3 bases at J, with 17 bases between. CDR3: CASSSTLGGIYEQYF. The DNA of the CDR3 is TGTGCCAGCAGCTCAACGCTCGGCGGAATCTACGAGCAGTACTTC.

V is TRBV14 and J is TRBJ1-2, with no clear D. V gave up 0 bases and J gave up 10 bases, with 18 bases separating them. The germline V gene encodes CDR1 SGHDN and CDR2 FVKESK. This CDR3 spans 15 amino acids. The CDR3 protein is CASSQEAVGLSHYTF. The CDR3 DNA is TGTGCCAGCAGCCAAGAGGCGGTCGGTTTGAGCCACTACACCTTC.

The CDR3 coding sequence is TGTGCCAGCAGCCCCCTGGGTGAGGCCTCCTACGAGCAGTACTTC. Its translation is CASSPLGEASYEQYF. The chain carries TRBV5-6 and TRBJ2-7, with D hard to call. CDR3 length: 15 residues. Germline-derived CDR1 and CDR2 are SGHDT and YYEEEE. Trimming left V 4 bases short and J 0 bases short, with 14 bases between. Using reference TRBV5-6 and TRBJ2-7 for the parts outside the CDR3, the full variable domain is DAGVTQSPTHLIKTRGQQVTLRCSPKSGHDTVSWYQQALGQGPQFIFQYYEEEERQRGNFPDRFSGHQFPNYSSELNVNALLLGDSALYLCASSPLGEASYEQYFGPGTRLTVT.

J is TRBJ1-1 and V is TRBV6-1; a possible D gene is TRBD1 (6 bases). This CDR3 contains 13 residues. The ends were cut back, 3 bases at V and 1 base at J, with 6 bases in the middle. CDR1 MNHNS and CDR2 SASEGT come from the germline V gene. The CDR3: CASSETGNTEAFF. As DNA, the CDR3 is TGTGCCAGCAGTGAGACAGGGAACACTGAAGCTTTCTTT.

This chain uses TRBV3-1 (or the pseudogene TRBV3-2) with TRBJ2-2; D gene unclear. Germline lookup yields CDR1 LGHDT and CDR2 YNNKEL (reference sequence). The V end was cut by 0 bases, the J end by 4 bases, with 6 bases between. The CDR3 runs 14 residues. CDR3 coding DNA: TGTGCCAGCAGCCAAGATATTAGCACCGGGGAGCTGTTTTTT. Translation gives CASSQDISTGELFF.

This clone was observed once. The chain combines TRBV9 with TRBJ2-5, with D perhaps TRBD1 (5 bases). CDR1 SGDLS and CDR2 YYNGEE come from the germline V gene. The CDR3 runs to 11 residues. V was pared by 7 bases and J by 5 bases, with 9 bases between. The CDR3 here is CASGAEETQYF. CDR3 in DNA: TGTGCCAGCGGGGCCGAGGAGACCCAGTACTTC.

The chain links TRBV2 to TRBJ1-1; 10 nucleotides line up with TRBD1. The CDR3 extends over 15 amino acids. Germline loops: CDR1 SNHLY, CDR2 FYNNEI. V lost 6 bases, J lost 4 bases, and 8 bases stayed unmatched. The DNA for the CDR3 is TGTGCCAGCAGAGACAGGGGGCTACGAAGCACTGAAGCTTTCTTT. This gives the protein CASRDRGLRSTEAFF. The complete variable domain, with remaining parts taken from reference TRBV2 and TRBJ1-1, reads EPEVTQTPSHQVTQMGQEVILRCVPISNHLYFYWYRQILGQKVEFLVSFYNNEISEKSEIFDDQFSVERPDGSNFTLKIRSTKLEDSAMYFCASRDRGLRSTEAFFGQGTRLTVV.

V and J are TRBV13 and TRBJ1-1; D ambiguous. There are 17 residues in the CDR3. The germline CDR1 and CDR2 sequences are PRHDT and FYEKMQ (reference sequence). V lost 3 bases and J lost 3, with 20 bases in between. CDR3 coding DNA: TGTGCCAGCAGCTTGCCGCGGGATGGGCGAGGCGACACTGAAGCTTTCTTT. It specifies CASSLPRDGRGDTEAFF.

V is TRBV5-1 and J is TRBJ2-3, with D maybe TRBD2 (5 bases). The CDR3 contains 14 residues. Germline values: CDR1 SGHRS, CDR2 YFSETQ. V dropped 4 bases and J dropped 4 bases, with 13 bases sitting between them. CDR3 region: CASSPLTSADTQYF. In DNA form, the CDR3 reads TGCGCCAGCAGCCCTCTCACTAGTGCAGATACGCAGTATTTT.